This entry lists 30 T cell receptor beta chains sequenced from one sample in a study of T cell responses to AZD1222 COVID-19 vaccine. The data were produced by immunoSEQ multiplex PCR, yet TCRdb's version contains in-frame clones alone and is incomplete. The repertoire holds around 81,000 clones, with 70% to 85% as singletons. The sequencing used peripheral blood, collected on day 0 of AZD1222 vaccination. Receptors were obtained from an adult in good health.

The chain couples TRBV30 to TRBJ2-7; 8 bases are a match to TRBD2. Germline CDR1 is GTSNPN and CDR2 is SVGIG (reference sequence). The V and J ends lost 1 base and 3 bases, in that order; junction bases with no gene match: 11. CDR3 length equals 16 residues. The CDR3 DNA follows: TGTGCCTGGAGTGCCGGAGGGGCGGGGGGCATCTACGAGCAGTACTTC. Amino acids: CAWSAGGAGGIYEQYF. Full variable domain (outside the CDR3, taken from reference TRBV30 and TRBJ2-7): SQTIHQWPATLVQPVGSPLSLECTVEGTSNPNLYWYRQAAGRGLQLLFYSVGIGQISSEVPQNLSASRPQDRQFILSSKKLLLSDSGFYLCAWSAGGAGGIYEQYFGPGTRLTVT.

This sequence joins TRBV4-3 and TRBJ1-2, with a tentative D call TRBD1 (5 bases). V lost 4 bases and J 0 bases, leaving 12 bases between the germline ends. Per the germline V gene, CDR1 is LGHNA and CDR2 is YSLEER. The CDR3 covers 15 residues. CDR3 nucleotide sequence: TGCGCCAGCAGCCCCAAGGGGTCAGCTAACTATGGCTACACCTTC. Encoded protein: CASSPKGSANYGYTF.

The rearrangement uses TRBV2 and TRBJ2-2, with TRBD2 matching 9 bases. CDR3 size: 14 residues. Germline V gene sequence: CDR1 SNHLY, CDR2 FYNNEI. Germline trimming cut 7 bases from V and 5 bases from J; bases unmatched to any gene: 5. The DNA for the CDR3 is TGTGCCAGCAACACCCTAGCGGGAACCGGGGAGCTGTTTTTT. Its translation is CASNTLAGTGELFF.

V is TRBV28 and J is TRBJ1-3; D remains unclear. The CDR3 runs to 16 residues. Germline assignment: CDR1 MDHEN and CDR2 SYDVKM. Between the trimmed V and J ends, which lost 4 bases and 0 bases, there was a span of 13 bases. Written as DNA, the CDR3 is TGTGCCAGCAGTTCGCCTGGTATGCTCTCTGGAAACACCATATATTTT. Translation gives CASSSPGMLSGNTIYF.

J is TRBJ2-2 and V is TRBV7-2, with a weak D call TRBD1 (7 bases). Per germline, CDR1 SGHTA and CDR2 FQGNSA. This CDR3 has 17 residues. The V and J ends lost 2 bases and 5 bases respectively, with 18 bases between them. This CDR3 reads CASSLSGSGGPTGELFF. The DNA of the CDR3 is TGTGCCAGCAGCTTAAGTGGATCAGGGGGGCCTACCGGGGAGCTGTTTTTT.

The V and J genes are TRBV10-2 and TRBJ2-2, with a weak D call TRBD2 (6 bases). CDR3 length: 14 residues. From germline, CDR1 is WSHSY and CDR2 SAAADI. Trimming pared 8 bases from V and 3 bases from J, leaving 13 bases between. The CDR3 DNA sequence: TGCGCCAGCGGGGGACTCCAGTACACCGGGGAGCTGTTTTTT. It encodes CASGGLQYTGELFF.

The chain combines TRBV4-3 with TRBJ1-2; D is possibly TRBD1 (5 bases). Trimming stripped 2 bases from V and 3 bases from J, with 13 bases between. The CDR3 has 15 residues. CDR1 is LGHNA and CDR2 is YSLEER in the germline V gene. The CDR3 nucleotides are TGCGCCAGCAGCCAATGGACCGGGGCCCACTATGGCTACACCTTC. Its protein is CASSQWTGAHYGYTF.

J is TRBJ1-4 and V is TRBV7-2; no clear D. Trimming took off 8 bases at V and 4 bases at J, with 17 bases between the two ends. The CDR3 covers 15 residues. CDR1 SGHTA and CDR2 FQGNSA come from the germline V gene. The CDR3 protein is CASAWRNSYNEKLFF. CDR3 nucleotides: TGTGCCAGCGCGTGGAGAAACAGCTATAATGAAAAACTGTTTTTT.

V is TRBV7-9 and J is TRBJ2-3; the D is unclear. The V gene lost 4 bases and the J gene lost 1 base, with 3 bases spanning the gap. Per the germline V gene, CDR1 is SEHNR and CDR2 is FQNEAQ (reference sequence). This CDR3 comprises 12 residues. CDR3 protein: CASSSGTDTQYF. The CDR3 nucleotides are TGTGCCAGCAGCTCCGGCACAGATACGCAGTATTTT.

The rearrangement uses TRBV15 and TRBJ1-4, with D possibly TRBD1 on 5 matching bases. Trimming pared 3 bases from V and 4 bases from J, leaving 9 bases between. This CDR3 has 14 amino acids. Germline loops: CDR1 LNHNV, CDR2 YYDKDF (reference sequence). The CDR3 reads CATSSWGDNEKLFF. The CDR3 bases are TGTGCCACCAGCAGTTGGGGGGATAATGAAAAACTGTTTTTT.

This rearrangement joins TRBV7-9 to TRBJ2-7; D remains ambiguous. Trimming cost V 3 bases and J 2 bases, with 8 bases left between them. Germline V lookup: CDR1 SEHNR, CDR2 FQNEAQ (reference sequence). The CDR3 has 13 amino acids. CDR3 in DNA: TGTGCCAGCAGCTTTCAGGTCCCCTACGAGCAGTACTTC. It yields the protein CASSFQVPYEQYF.

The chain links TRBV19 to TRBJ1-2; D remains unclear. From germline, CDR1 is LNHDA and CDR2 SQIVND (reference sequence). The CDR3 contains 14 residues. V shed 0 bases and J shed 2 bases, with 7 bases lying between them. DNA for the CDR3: TGTGCCAGTAGTATAGATCCAGAGAACTATGGCTACACCTTC. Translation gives CASSIDPENYGYTF.

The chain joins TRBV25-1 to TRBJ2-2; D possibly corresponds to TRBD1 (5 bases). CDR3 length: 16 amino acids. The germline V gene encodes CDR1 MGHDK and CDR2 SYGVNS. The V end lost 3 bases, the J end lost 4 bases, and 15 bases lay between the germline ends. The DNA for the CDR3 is TGTGCCAGCAGTGAGTGGAGACAGACCAGCACCGGGGAGCTGTTTTTT. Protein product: CASSEWRQTSTGELFF.

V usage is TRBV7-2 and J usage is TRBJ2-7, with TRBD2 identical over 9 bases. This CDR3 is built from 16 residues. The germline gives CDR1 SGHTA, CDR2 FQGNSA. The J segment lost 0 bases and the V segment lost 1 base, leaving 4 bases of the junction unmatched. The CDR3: CASSLVLAGTSYEQYF. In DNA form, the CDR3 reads TGTGCCAGCAGCTTAGTGCTAGCGGGGACCTCCTACGAGCAGTACTTC.

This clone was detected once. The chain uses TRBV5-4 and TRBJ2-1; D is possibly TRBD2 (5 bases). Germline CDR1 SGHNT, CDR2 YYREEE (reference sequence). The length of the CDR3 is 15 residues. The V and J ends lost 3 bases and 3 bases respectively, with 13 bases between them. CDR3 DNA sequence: TGTGCCAGCAGCTCTACTAGTTCCGGCTACAATGAGCAGTTCTTC. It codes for CASSSTSSGYNEQFF.

CDR3 sequence: CASRTGSNQPQHF. CDR3 nucleotides: TGTGCCAGCCGAACTGGGTCTAATCAGCCCCAGCATTTT. V and J are TRBV6-5 and TRBJ1-5; D unresolved. Trimming cost V 8 bases and J 4 bases, with 12 bases left between them. Germline V lookup: CDR1 MNHEY, CDR2 SVGAGI. This CDR3 contains 13 residues.

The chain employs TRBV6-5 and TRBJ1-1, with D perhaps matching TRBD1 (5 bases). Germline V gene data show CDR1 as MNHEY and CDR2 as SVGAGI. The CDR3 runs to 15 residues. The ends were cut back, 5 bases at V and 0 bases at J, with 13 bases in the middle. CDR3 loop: CASSQSTAMNTEAFF. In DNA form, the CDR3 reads TGTGCCAGCAGTCAGTCGACAGCCATGAACACTGAAGCTTTCTTT.

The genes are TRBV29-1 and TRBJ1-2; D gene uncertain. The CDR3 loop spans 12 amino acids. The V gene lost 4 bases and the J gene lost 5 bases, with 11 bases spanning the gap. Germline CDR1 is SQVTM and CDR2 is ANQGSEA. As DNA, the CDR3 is TGCAGCGTTGTGGCTAGTGTATATGGCTACACCTTC. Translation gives CSVVASVYGYTF.

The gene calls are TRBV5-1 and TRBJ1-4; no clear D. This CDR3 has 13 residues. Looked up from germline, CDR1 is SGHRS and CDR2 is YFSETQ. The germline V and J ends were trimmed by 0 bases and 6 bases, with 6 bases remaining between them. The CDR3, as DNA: TGCGCCAGCAGCTTGGGGCAAGATGAAAAACTGTTTTTT. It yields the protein CASSLGQDEKLFF. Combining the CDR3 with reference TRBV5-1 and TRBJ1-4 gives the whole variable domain KAGVTQTPRYLIKTRGQQVTLSCSPISGHRSVSWYQQTPGQGLQFLFEYFSETQRNKGNFPGRFSGRQFSNSRSEMNVSTLELGDSALYLCASSLGQDEKLFFGSGTQLSVL.

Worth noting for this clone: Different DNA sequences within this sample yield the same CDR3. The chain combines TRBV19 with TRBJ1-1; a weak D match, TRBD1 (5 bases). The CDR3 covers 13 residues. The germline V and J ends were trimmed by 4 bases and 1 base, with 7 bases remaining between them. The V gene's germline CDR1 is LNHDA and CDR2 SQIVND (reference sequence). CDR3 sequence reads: CASSRDRNTEAFF. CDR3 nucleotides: TGTGCCAGTAGTAGAGACAGGAACACTGAAGCTTTCTTT.

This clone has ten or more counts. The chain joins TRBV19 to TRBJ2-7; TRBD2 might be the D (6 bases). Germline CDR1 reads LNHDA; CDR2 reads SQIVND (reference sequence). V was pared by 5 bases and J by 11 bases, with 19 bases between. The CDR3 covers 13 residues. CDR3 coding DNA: TGTGCCAGTAGTCTGACTACTAGCTCTGCTAAGTACTTC. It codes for CASSLTTSSAKYF.

Here the CDR3 DNA reads TGTGCCAGCAGCCAGAACAGGGTTTCCTATGGCTACACCTTC. This sequence encodes CASSQNRVSYGYTF. The J gene is TRBJ1-2, the V gene TRBV6-5; maybe TRBD1 (6 bases). CDR1 MNHEY and CDR2 SVGAGI come from the germline V gene. V was clipped by 6 bases and J by 4 bases, with 15 bases between them. There are 14 residues in the CDR3.

The CDR3 is CASSPSSYAGANVLTF. DNA for the CDR3: TGTGCCAGCTCACCATCGAGTTACGCAGGGGCCAACGTCCTGACTTTC. The chain uses TRBV18 and TRBJ2-6; D gene uncertain. The germline V gene has CDR1 KGHSH and CDR2 LQKENI. This CDR3 has 16 residues. V lost 2 bases to trimming and J lost 4 bases, with 12 bases between them. Combining the CDR3 with reference TRBV18 and TRBJ2-6 gives the whole variable domain NAGVMQNPRHLVRRRGQEARLRCSPMKGHSHVYWYRQLPEEGLKFMVYLQKENIIDESGMPKERFSAEFPKEGPSILRIQQVVRGDSAAYFCASSPSSYAGANVLTFGAGSRLTVL.

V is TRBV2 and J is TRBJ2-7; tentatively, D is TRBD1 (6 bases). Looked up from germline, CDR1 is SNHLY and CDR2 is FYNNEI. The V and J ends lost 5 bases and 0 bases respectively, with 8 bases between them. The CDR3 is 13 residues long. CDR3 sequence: CASSQGPSYEQYF. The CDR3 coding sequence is TGTGCCAGCAGTCAGGGGCCCTCCTACGAGCAGTACTTC.

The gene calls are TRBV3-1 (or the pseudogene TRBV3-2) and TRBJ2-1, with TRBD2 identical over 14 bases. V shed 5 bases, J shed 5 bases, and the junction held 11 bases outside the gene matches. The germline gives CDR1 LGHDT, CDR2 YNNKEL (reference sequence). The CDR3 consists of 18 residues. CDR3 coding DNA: TGTGCCAGCAGCGACCGACTAGCGGGGGGGCTGGGGCACAATGAGCAGTTCTTC. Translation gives CASSDRLAGGLGHNEQFF.

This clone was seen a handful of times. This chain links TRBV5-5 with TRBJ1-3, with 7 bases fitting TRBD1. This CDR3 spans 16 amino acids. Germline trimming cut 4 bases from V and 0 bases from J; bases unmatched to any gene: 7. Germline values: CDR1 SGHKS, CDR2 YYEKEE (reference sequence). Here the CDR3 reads CASSQPYRGSGNTIYF. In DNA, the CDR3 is TGTGCCAGCAGCCAACCCTACAGGGGCTCTGGAAACACCATATATTTT. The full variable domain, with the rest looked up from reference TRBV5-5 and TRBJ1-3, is DAGVTQSPTHLIKTRGQQVTLRCSPISGHKSVSWYQQVLGQGPQFIFQYYEKEERGRGNFPDRFSARQFPNYSSELNVNALLLGDSALYLCASSQPYRGSGNTIYFGEGSWLTVV.

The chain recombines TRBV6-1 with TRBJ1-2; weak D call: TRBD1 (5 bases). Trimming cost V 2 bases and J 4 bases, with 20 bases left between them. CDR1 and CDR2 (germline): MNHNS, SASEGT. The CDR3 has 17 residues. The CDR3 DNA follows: TGTGCCAGCAGTGAACCCCGGGGAGGTGGGGCCATCTATGGCTACACCTTC. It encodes CASSEPRGGGAIYGYTF.

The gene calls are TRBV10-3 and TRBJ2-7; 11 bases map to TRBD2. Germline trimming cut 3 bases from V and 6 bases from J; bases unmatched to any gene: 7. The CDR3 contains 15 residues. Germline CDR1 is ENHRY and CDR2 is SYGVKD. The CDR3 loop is CAISEGTSGSREQYF. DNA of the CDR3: TGTGCCATCAGTGAAGGTACTAGCGGGAGTCGCGAGCAGTACTTC.

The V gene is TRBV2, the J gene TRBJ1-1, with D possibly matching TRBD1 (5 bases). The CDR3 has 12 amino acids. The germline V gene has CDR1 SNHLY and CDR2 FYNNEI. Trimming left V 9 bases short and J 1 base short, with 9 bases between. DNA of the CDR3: TGTGCCAGTGACAGATCGAACACTGAAGCTTTCTTT. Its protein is CASDRSNTEAFF.

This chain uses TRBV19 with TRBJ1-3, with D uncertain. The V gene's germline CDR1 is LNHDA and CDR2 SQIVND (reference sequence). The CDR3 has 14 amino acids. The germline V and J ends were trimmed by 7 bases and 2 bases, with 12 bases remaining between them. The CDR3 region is CASMRLSTGNTIYF. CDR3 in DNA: TGTGCCAGTATGAGGTTATCAACTGGAAACACCATATATTTT. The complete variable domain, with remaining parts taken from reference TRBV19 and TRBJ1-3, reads DGGITQSPKYLFRKEGQNVTLSCEQNLNHDAMYWYRQDPGQGLRLIYYSQIVNDFQKGDIAEGYSVSREKKESFPLTVTSAQKNPTAFYLCASMRLSTGNTIYFGEGSWLTVV.